The present T cell receptor (beta chain) was sequenced within a study of blood T cell repertoires in COVID-19. On the study more broadly: Italy, Spain and the United States were the sources of the convalescent and acute COVID-19 samples.

This CDR3 contains 15 residues. V shed 5 bases, J shed 4 bases, and the junction held 6 bases outside the gene matches. The germline gives CDR1 SGHTA, CDR2 FQGNSA. The method was immunoSEQ multiplex PCR; TCRdb's version includes in-frame clones alone and lacks a portion of them. The top ten hold about 3.8% of the sample, which has about 220,000 clones, around 82% seen once. The TCR was taken from an elderly woman with acute or convalescent COVID-19. The sample was peripheral blood. V is TRBV7-2 and J is TRBJ2-1, with TRBD1 matching over 9 bases. The CDR3 nucleotides read TGTGCCAGCAGCCCTCCGGGACAGGGTTACAATGAGCAGTTCTTC. This encodes CASSPPGQGYNEQFF.